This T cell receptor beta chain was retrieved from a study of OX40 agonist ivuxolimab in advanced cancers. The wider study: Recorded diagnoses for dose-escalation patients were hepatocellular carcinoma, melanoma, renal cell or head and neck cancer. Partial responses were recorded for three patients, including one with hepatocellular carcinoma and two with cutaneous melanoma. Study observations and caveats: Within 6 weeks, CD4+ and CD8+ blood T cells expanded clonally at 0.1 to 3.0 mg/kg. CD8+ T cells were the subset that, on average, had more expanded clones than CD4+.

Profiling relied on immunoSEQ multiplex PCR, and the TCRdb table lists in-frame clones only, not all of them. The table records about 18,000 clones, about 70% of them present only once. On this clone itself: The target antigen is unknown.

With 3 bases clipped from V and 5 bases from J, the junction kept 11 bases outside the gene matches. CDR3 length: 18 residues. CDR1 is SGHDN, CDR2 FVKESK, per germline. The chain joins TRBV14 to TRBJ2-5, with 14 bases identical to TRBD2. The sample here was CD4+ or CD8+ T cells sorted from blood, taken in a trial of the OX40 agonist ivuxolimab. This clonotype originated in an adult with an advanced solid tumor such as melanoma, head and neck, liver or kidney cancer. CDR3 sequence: CASSHVRTSGRPGETQYF. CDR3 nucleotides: TGTGCCAGCAGCCACGTAAGGACTAGCGGGAGGCCAGGGGAGACCCAGTACTTC.